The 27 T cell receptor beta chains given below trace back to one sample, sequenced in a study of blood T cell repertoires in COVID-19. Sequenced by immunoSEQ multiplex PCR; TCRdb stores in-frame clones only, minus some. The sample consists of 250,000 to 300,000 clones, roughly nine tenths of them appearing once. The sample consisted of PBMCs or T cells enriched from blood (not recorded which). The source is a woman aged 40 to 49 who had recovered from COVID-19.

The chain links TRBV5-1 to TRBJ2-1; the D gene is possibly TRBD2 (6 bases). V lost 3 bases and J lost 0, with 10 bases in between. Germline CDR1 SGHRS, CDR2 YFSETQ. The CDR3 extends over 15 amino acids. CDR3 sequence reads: CASSSAGSSYNEQFF. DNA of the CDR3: TGCGCCAGCAGCTCAGCGGGTTCCTCCTACAATGAGCAGTTCTTC.

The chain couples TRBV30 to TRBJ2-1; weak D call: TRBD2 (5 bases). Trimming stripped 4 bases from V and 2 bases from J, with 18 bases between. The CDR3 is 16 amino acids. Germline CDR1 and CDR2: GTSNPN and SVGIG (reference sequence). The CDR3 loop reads CAWNRAEADAYNEQFF. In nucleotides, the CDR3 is TGTGCCTGGAACCGGGCGGAAGCGGACGCCTACAATGAGCAGTTCTTC.

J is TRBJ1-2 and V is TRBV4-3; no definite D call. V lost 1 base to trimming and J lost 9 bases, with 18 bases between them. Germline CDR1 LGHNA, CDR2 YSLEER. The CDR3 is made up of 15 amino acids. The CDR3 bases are TGCGCCAGCAGCCAAGCTGGCCAACCTCCGCCAAGCTACACCTTC. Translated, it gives CASSQAGQPPPSYTF.

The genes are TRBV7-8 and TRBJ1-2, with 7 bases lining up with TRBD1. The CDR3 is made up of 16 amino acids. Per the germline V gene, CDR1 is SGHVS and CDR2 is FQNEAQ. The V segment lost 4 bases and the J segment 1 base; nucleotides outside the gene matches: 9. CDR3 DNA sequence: TGTGCCAGCAGCTCCCGGACAGGACGACTTAACTATGGCTACACCTTC. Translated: CASSSRTGRLNYGYTF. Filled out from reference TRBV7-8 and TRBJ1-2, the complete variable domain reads GAGVSQSPRYKVAKRGQDVALRCDPISGHVSLFWYQQALGQGPEFLTYFQNEAQLDKSGLPSDRFFAERPEGSVSTLKIQRTQQEDSAVYLCASSSRTGRLNYGYTFGSGTRLTVV.

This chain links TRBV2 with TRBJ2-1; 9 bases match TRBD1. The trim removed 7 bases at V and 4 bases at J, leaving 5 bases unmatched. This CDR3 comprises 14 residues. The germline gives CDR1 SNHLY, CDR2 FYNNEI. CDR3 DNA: TGTGCCAGCACCACCGACAGGGGGTACAATGAGCAGTTCTTC. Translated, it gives CASTTDRGYNEQFF.

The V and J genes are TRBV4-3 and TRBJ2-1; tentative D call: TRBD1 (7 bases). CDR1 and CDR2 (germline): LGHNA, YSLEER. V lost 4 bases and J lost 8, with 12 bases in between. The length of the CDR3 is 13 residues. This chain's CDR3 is CASSRDRDYEQFF. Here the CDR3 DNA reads TGCGCCAGCAGCCGAGACAGGGACTATGAGCAGTTCTTC.

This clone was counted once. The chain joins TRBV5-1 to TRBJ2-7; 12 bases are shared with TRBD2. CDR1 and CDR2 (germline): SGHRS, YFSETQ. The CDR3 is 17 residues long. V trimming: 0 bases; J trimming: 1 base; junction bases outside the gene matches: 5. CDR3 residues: CASSLASGGVFSYEQYF. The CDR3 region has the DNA TGCGCCAGCAGCTTGGCTAGCGGGGGGGTCTTTTCCTACGAGCAGTACTTC.

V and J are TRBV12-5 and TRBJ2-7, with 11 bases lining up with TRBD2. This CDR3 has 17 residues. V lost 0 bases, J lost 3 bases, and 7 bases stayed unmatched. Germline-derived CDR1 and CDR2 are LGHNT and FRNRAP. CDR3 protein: CASGLVPPGLAGYEQYF. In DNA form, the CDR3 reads TGTGCTAGTGGTTTGGTACCCCCAGGACTAGCGGGCTACGAGCAGTACTTC.

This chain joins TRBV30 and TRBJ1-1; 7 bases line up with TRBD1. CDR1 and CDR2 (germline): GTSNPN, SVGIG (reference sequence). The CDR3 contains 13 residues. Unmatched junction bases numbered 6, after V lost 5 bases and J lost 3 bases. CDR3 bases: TGTGCCTGGCGTGGACAGGCGGACACTGAAGCTTTCTTT. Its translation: CAWRGQADTEAFF. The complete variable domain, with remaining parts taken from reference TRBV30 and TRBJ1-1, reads SQTIHQWPATLVQPVGSPLSLECTVEGTSNPNLYWYRQAAGRGLQLLFYSVGIGQISSEVPQNLSASRPQDRQFILSSKKLLLSDSGFYLCAWRGQADTEAFFGQGTRLTVV.

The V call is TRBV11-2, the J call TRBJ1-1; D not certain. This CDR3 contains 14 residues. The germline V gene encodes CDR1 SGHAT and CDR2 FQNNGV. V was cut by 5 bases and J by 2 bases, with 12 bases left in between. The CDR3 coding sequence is TGTGCCAGCAGCCCCCCTCCGCTAAACACTGAAGCTTTCTTT. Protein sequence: CASSPPPLNTEAFF. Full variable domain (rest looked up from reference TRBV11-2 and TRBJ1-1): EAGVAQSPRYKIIEKRQSVAFWCNPISGHATLYWYQQILGQGPKLLIQFQNNGVVDDSQLPKDRFSAERLKGVDSTLKIQPAKLEDSAVYLCASSPPPLNTEAFFGQGTRLTVV.

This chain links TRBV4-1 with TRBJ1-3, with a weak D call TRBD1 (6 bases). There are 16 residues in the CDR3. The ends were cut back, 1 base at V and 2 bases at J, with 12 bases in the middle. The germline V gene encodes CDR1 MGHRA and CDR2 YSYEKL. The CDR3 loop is CASSQVSTGPGNTIYF. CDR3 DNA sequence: TGCGCCAGCAGCCAAGTATCCACAGGGCCTGGAAACACCATATATTTT.

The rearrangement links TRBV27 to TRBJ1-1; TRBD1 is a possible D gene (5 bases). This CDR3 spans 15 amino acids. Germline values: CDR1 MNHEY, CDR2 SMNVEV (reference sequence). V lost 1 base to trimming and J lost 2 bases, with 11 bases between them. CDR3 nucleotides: TGTGCCAGCAGTTTATGGGGCCAGGAAAACACTGAAGCTTTCTTT. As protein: CASSLWGQENTEAFF.

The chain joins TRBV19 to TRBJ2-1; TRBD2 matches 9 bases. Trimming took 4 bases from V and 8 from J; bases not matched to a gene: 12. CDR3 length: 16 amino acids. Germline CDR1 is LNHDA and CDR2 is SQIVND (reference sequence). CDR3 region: CASSNKIAGVGDEQFF. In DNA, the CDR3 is TGTGCCAGTAGTAACAAGATAGCGGGGGTCGGGGATGAGCAGTTCTTC.

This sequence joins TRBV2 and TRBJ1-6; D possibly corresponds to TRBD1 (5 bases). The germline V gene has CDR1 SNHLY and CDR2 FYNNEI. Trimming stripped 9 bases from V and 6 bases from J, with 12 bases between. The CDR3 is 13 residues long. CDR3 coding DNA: TGTGCCAGTCTCAGGGAGGGTAATTCACCCCTCCACTTT. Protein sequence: CASLREGNSPLHF.

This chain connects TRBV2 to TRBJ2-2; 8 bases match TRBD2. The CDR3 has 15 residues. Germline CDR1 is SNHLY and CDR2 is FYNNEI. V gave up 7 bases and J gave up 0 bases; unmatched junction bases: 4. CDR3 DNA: TGTGCCAGCACGACGGGACTAGCGAACACCGGGGAGCTGTTTTTT. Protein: CASTTGLANTGELFF.

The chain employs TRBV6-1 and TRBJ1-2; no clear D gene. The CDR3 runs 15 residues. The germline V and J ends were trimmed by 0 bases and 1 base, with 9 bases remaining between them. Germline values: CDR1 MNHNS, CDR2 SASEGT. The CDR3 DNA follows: TGTGCCAGCAGTGAAGCCCGGGGTCTTAACTATGGCTACACCTTC. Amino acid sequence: CASSEARGLNYGYTF.

In DNA form, the CDR3 reads TGTGCCAGCAGCTCGCCTGGACTTTTTGTGAGCTCCTACAATGAGCAGTTCTTC. This translates into CASSSPGLFVSSYNEQFF. The chain carries TRBV5-6 and TRBJ2-1; the D gene is possibly TRBD2 (5 bases). In germline, CDR1 is SGHDT, CDR2 YYEEEE. V was clipped by 3 bases and J by 0 bases, with 19 bases between them. This CDR3 is 18 amino acids long.

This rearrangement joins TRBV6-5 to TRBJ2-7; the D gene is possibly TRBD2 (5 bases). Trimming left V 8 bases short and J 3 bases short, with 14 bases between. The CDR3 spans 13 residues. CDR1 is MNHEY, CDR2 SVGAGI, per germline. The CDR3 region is CASRLAELYEQYF. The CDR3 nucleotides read TGTGCCAGCCGGCTAGCCGAGCTCTACGAGCAGTACTTC.

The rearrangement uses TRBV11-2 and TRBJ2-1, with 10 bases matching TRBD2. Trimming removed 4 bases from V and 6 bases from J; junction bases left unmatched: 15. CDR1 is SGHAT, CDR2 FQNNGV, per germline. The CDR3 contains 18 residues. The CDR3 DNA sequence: TGTGCCAGCAGCTCCAACGCAGGTATAGCGGGAGGAGGCAATGAGCAGTTCTTC. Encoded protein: CASSSNAGIAGGGNEQFF.

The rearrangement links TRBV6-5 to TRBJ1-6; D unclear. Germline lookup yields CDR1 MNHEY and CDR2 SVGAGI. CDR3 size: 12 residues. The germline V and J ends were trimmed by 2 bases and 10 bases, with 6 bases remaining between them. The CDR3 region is CASSYLGSPLHF. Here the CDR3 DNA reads TGTGCCAGCAGTTACCTCGGGTCACCCCTCCACTTT.

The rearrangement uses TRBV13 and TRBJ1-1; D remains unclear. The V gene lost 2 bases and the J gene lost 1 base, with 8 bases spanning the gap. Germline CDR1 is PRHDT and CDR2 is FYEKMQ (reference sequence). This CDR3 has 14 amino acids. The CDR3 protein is CASSLIAPNTEAFF. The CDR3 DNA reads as TGTGCCAGCAGCTTAATAGCACCGAACACTGAAGCTTTCTTT.

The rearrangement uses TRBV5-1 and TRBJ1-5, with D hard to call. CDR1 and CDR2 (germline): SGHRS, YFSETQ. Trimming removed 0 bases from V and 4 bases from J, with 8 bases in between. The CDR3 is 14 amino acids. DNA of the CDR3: TGCGCCAGCAGCTTGGGCGTCACGAATCAGCCCCAGCATTTT. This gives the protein CASSLGVTNQPQHF.

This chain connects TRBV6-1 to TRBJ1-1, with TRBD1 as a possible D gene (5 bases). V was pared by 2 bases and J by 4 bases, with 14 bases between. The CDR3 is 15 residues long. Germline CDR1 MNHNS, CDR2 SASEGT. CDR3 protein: CASSEFSGMFTEAFF. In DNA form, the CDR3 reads TGTGCCAGCAGTGAATTCTCAGGGATGTTCACTGAAGCTTTCTTT.

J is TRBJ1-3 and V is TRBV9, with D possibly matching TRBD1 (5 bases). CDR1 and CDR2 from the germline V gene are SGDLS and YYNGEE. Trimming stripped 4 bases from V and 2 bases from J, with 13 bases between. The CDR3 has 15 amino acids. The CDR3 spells CASSPGGGTGNTIYF. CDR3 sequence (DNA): TGTGCCAGCAGCCCAGGTGGGGGGACTGGAAACACCATATATTTT.

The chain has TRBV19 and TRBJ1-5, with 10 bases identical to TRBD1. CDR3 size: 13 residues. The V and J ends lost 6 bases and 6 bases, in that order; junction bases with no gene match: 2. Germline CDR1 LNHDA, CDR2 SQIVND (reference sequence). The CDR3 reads CASRGTGVQPQHF. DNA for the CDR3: TGTGCCAGTAGGGGGACAGGGGTTCAGCCCCAGCATTTT.

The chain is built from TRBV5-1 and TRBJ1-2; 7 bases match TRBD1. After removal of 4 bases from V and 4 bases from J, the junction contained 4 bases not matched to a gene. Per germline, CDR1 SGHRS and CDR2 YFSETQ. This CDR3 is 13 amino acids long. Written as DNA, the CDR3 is TGCGCCAGCAGCGACCGGGACAGCTATGGCTACACCTTC. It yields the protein CASSDRDSYGYTF.

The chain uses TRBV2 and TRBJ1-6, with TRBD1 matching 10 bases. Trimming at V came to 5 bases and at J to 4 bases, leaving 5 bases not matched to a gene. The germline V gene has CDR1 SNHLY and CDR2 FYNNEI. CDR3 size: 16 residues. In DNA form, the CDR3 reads TGTGCCAGCAGTCGACAGGGGGCGGTTTATAATTCACCCCTCCACTTT. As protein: CASSRQGAVYNSPLHF.